This T cell receptor beta chain was retrieved from a study of shared clonotypes between healthy human individuals. Study conclusions and caveats: Generation probabilities of non-shared clonotypes were lower (relative to those shared by all four donors). Since donors were few, the genetic and exposure-history diversity represented was limited.

TCRdb's copy holds only in-frame clones and misses some; the assay was immunoSEQ multiplex PCR. The sample lists approximately 1,000,000 clones, around 78% occurring once. Of note for this clone: Its antigen is undetermined. Other DNA sequences in this sample translate to the same CDR3.

Trimming cost V 3 bases and J 2 bases, with 11 bases left between them. Per the germline V gene, CDR1 is SGHRS and CDR2 is YFSETQ. CDR3 length: 14 amino acids. The V gene is TRBV5-1, the J gene TRBJ1-1, with TRBD1 as a possible D gene (5 bases). The TCR was taken from a young man in good health. Some clones in this sample may be carry-over from other donors' samples. The source material was memory CD4+ T cells from PBMCs. Subset given: CD45RA-negative fraction. The CDR3 nucleotides read TGCGCCAGCAGCTCAGGCGGGGGAAACACTGAAGCTTTCTTT. Translated, it gives CASSSGGGNTEAFF.